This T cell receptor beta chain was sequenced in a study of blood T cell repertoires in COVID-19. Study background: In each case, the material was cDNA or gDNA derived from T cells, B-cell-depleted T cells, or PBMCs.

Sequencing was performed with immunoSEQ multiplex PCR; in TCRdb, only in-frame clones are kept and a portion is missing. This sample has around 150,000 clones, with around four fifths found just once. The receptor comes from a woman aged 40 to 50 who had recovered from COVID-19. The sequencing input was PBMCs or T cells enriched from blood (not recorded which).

The CDR3 here is CASSPLTGSYEQYF. The CDR3 bases are TGTGCCAGCTCACCTCTGACAGGCTCCTACGAGCAGTACTTC. V gene TRBV18 combines with J gene TRBJ2-7; a possible D gene is TRBD1 (6 bases). Germline-derived CDR1 and CDR2 are KGHSH and LQKENI. The CDR3 loop spans 14 amino acids. The V end was cut by 3 bases, the J end by 0 bases, with 9 bases between.